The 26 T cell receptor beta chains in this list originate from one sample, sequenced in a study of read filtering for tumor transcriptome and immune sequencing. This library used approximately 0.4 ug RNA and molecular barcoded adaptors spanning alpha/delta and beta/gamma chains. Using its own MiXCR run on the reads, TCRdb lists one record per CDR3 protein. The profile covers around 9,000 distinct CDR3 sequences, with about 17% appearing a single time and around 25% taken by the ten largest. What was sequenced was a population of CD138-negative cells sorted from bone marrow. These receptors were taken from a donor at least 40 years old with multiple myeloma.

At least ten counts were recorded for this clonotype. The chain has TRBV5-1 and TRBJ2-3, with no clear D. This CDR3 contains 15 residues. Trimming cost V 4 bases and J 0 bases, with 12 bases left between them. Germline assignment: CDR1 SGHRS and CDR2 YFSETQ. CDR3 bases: TGCGCCAGCAGCCAAGAATATCCAAGCACAGATACGCAGTATTTT. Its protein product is CASSQEYPSTDTQYF. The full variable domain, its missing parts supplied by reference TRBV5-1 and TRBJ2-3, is KAGVTQTPRYLIKTRGQQVTLSCSPISGHRSVSWYQQTPGQGLQFLFEYFSETQRNKGNFPGRFSGRQFSNSRSEMNVSTLELGDSALYLCASSQEYPSTDTQYFGPGTRLTVL.

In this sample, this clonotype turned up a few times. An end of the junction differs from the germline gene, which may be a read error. CDR3 DNA sequence: TGTGCCAGCACCGCCGTCGGGACAGGTTTTTTCCAAGAGACCCAGCACTTC. Translating it yields CASTAVGTGFFQETQHF. The chain uses TRBV7-2 and TRBJ2-5; 8 bases are shared with TRBD1. The V gene's germline CDR1 is SGHTA and CDR2 FQGNSA. The CDR3 contains 17 residues.

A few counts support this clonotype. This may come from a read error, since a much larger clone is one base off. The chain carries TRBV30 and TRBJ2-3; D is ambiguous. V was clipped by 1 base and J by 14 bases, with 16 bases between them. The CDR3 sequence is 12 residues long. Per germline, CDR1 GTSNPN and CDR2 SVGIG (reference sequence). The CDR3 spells CAWSDQGSPRYF. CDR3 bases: TGTGCCTGGAGTGACCAAGGCAGCCCGCGGTATTTT. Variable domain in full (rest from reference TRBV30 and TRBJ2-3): SQTIHQWPATLVQPVGSPLSLECTVEGTSNPNLYWYRQAAGRGLQLLFYSVGIGQISSEVPQNLSASRPQDRQFILSSKKLLLSDSGFYLCAWSDQGSPRYFGPGTRLTVL.

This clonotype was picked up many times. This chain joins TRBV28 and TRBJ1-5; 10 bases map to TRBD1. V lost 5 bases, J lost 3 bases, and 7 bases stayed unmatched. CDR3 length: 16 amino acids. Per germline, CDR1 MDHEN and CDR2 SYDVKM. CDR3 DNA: TGTGCCAGCAGTCCAGCCGGGACAGGGGACAATCAGCCCCAGCATTTT. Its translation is CASSPAGTGDNQPQHF. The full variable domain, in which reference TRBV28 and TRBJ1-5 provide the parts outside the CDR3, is DVKVTQSSRYLVKRTGEKVFLECVQDMDHENMFWYRQDPGLGLRLIYFSYDVKMKEKGDIPEGYSVSREKKERFSLILESASTNQTSMYLCASSPAGTGDNQPQHFGDGTRLSIL.

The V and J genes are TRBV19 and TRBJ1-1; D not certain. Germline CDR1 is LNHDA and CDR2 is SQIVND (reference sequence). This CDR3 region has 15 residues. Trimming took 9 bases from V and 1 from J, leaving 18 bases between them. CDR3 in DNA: TGTGCCAGCCGACTACAAGGTTTTAGGAACACTGAAGCTTTCTTT. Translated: CASRLQGFRNTEAFF.

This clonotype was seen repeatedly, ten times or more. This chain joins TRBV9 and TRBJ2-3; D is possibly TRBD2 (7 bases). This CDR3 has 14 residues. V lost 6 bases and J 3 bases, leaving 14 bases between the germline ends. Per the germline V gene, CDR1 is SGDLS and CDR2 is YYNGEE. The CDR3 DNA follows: TGTGCCAGCAAGGGGGGGGGTATAACAGATACGCAGTATTTT. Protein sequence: CASKGGGITDTQYF.

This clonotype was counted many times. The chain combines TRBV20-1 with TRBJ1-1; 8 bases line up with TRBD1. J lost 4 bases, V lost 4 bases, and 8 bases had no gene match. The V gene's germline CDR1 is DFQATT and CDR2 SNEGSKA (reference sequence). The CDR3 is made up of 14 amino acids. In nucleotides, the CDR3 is TGCAGTGCTATACGGACAGGGAAGAGCACTGAAGCTTTCTTT. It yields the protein CSAIRTGKSTEAFF.

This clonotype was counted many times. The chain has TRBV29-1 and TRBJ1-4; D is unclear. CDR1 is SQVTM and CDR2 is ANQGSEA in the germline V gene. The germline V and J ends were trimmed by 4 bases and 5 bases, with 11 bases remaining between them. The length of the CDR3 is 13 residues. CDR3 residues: CSVAETLNEKLFF. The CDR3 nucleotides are TGCAGCGTTGCAGAGACCTTGAATGAAAAACTGTTTTTT.

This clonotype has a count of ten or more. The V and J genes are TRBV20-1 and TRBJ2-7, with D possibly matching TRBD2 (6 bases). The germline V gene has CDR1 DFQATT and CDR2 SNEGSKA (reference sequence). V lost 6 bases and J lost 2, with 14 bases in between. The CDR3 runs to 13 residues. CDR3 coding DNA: TGCAGTGCCCTCTCCGGGGGAGCCTACGAGCAGTACTTC. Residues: CSALSGGAYEQYF.

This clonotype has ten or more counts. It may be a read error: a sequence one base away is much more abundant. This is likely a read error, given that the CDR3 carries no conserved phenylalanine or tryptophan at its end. As DNA, the CDR3 is TGTGCCAGCAGTGGAAGCGACAATGAGCAGTTCTCC. This gives the protein CASSGSDNEQFS. The chain uses TRBV12-3 or TRBV12-4 and TRBJ2-1; D call uncertain. The ends were cut back, 5 bases at V and 5 bases at J, with 7 bases in the middle. CDR3 length: 12 amino acids.

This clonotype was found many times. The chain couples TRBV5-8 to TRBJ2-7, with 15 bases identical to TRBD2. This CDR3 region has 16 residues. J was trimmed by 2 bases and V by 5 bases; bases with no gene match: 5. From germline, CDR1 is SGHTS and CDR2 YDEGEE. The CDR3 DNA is TGTGCCAGCAGACGGACTAGCGGGGGGGCGGCCTACGAGCAGTACTTC. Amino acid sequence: CASRRTSGGAAYEQYF.

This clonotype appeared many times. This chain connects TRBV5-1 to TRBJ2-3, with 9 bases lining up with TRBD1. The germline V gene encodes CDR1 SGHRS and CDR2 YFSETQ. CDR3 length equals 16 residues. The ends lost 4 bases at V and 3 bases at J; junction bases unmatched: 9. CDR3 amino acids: CASSPGTGIFTDTQYF. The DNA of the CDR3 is TGCGCCAGCAGCCCTGGGACAGGGATATTTACAGATACGCAGTATTTT.

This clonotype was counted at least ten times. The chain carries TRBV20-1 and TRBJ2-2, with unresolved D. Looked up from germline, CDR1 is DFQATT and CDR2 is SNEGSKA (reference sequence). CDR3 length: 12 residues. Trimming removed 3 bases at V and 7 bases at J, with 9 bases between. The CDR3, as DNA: TGCAGTGCTAGTATCTCGAGCGGGGAGCTGTTTTTT. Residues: CSASISSGELFF.

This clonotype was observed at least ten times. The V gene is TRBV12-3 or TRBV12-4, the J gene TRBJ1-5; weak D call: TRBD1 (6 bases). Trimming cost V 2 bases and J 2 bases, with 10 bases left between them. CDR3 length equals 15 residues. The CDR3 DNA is TGTGCCAGCAGTTTAAGGGCAGGGGGCAATCAGCCCCAGCATTTT. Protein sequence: CASSLRAGGNQPQHF.

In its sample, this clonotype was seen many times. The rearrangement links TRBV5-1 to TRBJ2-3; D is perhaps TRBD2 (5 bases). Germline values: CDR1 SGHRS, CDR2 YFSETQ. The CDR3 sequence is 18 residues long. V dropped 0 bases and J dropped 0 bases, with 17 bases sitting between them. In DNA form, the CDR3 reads TGCGCCAGCAGCTTGGGGGCCTCGAGCGGACCAAGCACAGATACGCAGTATTTT. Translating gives CASSLGASSGPSTDTQYF. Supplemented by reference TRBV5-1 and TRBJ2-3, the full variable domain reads KAGVTQTPRYLIKTRGQQVTLSCSPISGHRSVSWYQQTPGQGLQFLFEYFSETQRNKGNFPGRFSGRQFSNSRSEMNVSTLELGDSALYLCASSLGASSGPSTDTQYFGPGTRLTVL.

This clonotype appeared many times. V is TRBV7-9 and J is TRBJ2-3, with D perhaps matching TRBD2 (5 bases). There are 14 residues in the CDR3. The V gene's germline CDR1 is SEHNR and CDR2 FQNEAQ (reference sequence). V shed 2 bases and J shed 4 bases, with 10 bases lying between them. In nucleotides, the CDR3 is TGTGCCAGCAGCTTATTACTCGGGGCAGATACGCAGTATTTT. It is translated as CASSLLLGADTQYF.

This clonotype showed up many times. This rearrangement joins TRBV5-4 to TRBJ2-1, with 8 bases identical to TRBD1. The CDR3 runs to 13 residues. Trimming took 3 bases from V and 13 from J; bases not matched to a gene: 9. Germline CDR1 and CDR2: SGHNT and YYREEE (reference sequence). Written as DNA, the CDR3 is TGTGCCAGCAGCTCCACAGGGGGACGCGGTCAGTTCTTC. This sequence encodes CASSSTGGRGQFF.

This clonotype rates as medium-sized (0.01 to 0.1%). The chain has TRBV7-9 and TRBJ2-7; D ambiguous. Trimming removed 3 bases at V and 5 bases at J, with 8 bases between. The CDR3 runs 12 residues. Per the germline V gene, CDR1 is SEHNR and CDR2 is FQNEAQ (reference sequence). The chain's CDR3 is CASSLDSHEQYF. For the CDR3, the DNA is TGTGCCAGCAGCTTGGATTCCCACGAGCAGTACTTC.

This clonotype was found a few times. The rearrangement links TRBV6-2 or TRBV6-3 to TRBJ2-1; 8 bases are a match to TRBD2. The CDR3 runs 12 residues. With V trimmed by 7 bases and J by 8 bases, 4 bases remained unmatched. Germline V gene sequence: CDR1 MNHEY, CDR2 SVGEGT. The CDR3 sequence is CASNGGAYEQFF. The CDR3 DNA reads TGTGCCAGCAACGGGGGGGCTTATGAGCAGTTCTTC.

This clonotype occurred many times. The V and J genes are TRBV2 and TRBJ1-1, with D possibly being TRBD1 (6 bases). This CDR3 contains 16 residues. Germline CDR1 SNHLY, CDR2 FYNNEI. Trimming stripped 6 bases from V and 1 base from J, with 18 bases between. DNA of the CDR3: TGTGCCAGCAGGGAAACCGGGACACCTAAGAACACTGAAGCTTTCTTT. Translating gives CASRETGTPKNTEAFF.

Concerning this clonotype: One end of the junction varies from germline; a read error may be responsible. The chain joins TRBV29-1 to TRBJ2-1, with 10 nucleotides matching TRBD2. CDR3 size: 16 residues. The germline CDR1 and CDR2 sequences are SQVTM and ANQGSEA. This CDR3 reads CGVVGESGRAGDGQFF. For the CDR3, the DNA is TGCGGCGTTGTAGGCGAGAGCGGGAGGGCCGGCGATGGGCAGTTCTTC.

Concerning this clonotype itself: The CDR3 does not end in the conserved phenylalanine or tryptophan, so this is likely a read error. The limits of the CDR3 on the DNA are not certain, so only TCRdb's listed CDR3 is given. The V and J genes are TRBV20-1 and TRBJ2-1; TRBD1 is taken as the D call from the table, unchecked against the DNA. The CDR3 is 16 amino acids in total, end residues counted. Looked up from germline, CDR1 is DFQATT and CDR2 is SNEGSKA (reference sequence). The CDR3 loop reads CSARAGTRGEGNEQVC.

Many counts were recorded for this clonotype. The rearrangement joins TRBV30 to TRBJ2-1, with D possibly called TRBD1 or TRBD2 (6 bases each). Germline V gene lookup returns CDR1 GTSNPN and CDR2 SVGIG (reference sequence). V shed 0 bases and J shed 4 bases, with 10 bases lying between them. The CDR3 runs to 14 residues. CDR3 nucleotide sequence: TGTGCCTGGAGTGTGGGGGGCTTTTACAATGAGCAGTTCTTC. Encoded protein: CAWSVGGFYNEQFF.

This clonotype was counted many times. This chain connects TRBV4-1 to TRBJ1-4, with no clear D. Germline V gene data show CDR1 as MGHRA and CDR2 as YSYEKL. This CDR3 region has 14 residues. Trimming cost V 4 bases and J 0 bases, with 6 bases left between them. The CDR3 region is CASSRSSTNEKLFF. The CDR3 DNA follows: TGCGCCAGCAGCCGTTCTTCAACTAATGAAAAACTGTTTTTT.

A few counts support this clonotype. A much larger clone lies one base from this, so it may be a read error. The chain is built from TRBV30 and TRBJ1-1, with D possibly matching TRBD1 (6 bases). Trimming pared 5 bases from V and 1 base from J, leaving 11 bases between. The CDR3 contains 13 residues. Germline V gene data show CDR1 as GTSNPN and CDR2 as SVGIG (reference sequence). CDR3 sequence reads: CAWGEGGNTEAFF. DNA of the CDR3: TGTGCCTGGGGCGAGGGGGGGAACACTGAAGCTTTCTTT.

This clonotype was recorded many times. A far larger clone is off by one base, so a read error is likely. This chain's CDR3 is CACSYSGADEQFF. Here the CDR3 DNA reads TGTGCCTGCAGTTATAGTGGGGCCGATGAGCAGTTCTTC. The chain employs TRBV6-6 and TRBJ2-1; tentative D call: TRBD1 (5 bases). This CDR3 comprises 13 residues. Germline V lookup: CDR1 MNHNY, CDR2 SVGAGI (reference sequence).